This T cell receptor beta chain was sequenced during a study of blood T cells in healthy people across ages. Investigators took about 10 milliliters of peripheral blood from every donor. Comment on this clonotype: Its antigen remains unknown. This may be a read error: a much more frequent sequence differs by one nucleotide.

Whole-study findings and limits: A roughly linear fall in TCR beta diversity per million T cells was seen with increasing age.

Using a J-beta primer mix together with a sample-barcoded 5' primer, a second PCR was run for roughly 6 to 11 cycles. Any given sample supplied a minimum of 3 million CDR3-containing paired-end reads. TCRdb reprocessed the 5' RACE reads with MiXCR, giving one entry per CDR3 protein. The repertoire has approximately 830,000 distinct CDR3 sequences, about 59% of them found once; the top ten carry 25% to 30%. The germline V gene encodes CDR1 ENHRY and CDR2 SYGVKD. The CDR3 covers 11 residues. The gene calls are TRBV10-3 and TRBJ2-7, with D unclear. Sequencing was performed on blood. The TCR comes from a man younger than 45 in good health. The CDR3 bases are TGTGCCATCAGTGAGTCCTGCGAGCAGTACTTC. Translating gives CAISESCEQYF.